This entry lists 10 T cell receptor beta chains sequenced from one sample in a study of control samples from healthy donors and cancer patients. TCRdb's copy holds only in-frame clones and misses some; the assay was immunoSEQ multiplex PCR. The sample consists of over 200,000 clones, over 70% of them appearing once. Sequenced input: PBMCs. Every receptor here comes from a woman aged 60-75 years with lung cancer.

This clone was detected only a few times. This chain uses TRBV5-6 with TRBJ1-4; tentative D call: TRBD1 (5 bases). In germline, CDR1 is SGHDT, CDR2 YYEEEE. Deletions cut 2 bases from V and 0 bases from J, with 14 bases between. This CDR3 is 17 amino acids long. CDR3 sequence reads: CASSFSRGYATNEKLFF. DNA of the CDR3: TGTGCCAGCAGCTTTTCGCGGGGCTACGCAACTAATGAAAAACTGTTTTTT.

The chain combines TRBV2 with TRBJ2-2; D is unresolved. The CDR3 length is 12 residues. V lost 9 bases, J lost 2 bases, and 7 bases lay in between. Germline values: CDR1 SNHLY, CDR2 FYNNEI. CDR3 loop: CASTKNTGELFF. CDR3 DNA: TGTGCCAGTACAAAAAACACCGGGGAGCTGTTTTTT.

The chain couples TRBV4-1 to TRBJ2-1; no clear D gene. The germline CDR1 and CDR2 sequences are MGHRA and YSYEKL. Trimming shortened V by 0 bases and J by 12 bases, and 12 bases separated the two germline ends. This CDR3 has 13 residues. CDR3 coding DNA: TGCGCCAGCAGCCAAGATTCTGAGTTAACGCAGTTCTTC. This sequence encodes CASSQDSELTQFF.

DNA for the CDR3: TGTGCCAGCAGGACGGGGCTGGAGGAGCAGTACTTC. Amino acid sequence: CASRTGLEEQYF. The rearrangement links TRBV6-5 to TRBJ2-7; either TRBD1 or TRBD2 may supply D (5 bases each). With 6 bases removed from V and 7 bases from J, the gap between germline ends came to 13 bases. The germline CDR1 and CDR2 sequences are MNHEY and SVGAGI. The CDR3 spans 12 residues.

V usage is TRBV7-9 and J usage is TRBJ1-2; D uncertain. The V end was cut by 5 bases, the J end by 5 bases, with 21 bases between. Germline CDR1 SEHNR, CDR2 FQNEAQ (reference sequence). The CDR3 totals 16 residues. The CDR3 nucleotides are TGTGCCAGCAGCCCGAGGTCCCGGACCGGAGATTATGGCTACACCTTC. It yields the protein CASSPRSRTGDYGYTF.

The chain is built from TRBV27 and TRBJ1-4; D is perhaps TRBD1 (5 bases). Trimming cost V 2 bases and J 0 bases, with 10 bases left between them. Germline loops: CDR1 MNHEY, CDR2 SMNVEV (reference sequence). The CDR3 spans 16 residues. The CDR3 loop reads CASSLRGRATNEKLFF. The CDR3 DNA follows: TGTGCCAGCAGTTTACGGGGGAGAGCAACTAATGAAAAACTGTTTTTT.

Here the CDR3 reads CASSSEPGRSYEQYF. DNA for the CDR3: TGTGCCAGCAGCTCCGAGCCGGGACGCTCCTACGAGCAGTACTTC. The chain employs TRBV13 and TRBJ2-7; possibly TRBD1 or TRBD2 for D (5 bases each). The germline V gene has CDR1 PRHDT and CDR2 FYEKMQ (reference sequence). V lost 4 bases, J lost 0 bases, and 13 bases lay in between. The CDR3 sequence is 15 residues long.

This clone was detected a few times. A junction boundary mismatches the germline segment, possibly from a read error. The chain links TRBV5-6 to TRBJ1-4; a possible D gene is TRBD1 (5 bases). The germline V gene has CDR1 SGHDT and CDR2 YYEEEE. CDR3 size: 14 residues. The CDR3 here is CASSLGTTNEKLFF. The DNA of the CDR3 is TGTGCCAGCAGTTTGGGGACTACTAATGAAAAACTGTTTTTT. Full variable domain (missing parts from reference TRBV5-6 and TRBJ1-4): DAGVTQSPTHLIKTRGQQVTLRCSPKSGHDTVSWYQQALGQGPQFIFQYYEEEERQRGNFPDRFSGHQFPNYSSELNVNALLLGDSALYLCASSLGTTNEKLFFGSGTQLSVL.

The CDR3 spells CASSPPPPGNQPQHF. The CDR3 DNA sequence: TGTGCCAGTAGTCCCCCGCCCCCGGGCAATCAGCCCCAGCATTTT. The chain recombines TRBV19 with TRBJ1-5; D remains ambiguous. Looked up from germline, CDR1 is LNHDA and CDR2 is SQIVND (reference sequence). This CDR3 has 15 amino acids. V lost 5 bases and J 2 bases, leaving 13 bases between the germline ends.

The rearrangement uses TRBV11-2 and TRBJ2-7; maybe TRBD2 (5 bases). The V and J ends lost 0 bases and 5 bases respectively, with 8 bases between them. There are 13 residues in the CDR3. CDR1 and CDR2 from the germline V gene are SGHAT and FQNNGV. The CDR3 DNA reads TGTGCCAGCAGCTTAGATTGGAGGAACGAGCAGTACTTC. It specifies CASSLDWRNEQYF.